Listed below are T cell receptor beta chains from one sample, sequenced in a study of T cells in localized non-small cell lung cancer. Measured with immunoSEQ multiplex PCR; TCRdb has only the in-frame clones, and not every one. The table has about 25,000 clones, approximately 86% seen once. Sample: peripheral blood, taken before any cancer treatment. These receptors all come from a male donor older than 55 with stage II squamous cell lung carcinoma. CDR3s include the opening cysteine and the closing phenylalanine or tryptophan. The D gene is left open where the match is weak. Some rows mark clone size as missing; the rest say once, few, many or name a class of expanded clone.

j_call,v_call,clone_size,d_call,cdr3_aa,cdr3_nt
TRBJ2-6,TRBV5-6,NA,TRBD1,CASSLGGTGHSGANVLTF,TGTGCCAGCAGCTTGGGGGGGACAGGGCACTCTGGGGCCAACGTCCTGACTTTC
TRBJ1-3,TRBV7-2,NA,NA,CASSLQSAGNTIYF,TGTGCCAGCAGCTTACAAAGTGCTGGAAACACCATATATTTT
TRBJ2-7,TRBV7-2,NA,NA,CASILMAGAAYEQYF,TGTGCCAGCATCCTTATGGCGGGGGCGGCCTACGAGCAGTACTTC
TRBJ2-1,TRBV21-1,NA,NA,CASSDRNTPRLNNEQFF,TGTGCCAGCAGCGACCGTAATACACCACGCCTTAACAATGAGCAGTTCTTC
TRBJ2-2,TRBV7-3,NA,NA,CASSLMGGPNTGELFF,TGTGCCAGCAGCTTAATGGGGGGCCCGAACACCGGGGAGCTGTTTTTT
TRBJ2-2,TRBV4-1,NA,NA,CASSQDHRPPRTGELFF,TGCGCCAGCAGCCAAGATCATAGACCGCCGAGAACCGGGGAGCTGTTTTTT
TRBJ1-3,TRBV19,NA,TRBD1,CASRDRDSGNTIYF,TGTGCCAGTAGGGACAGGGACTCTGGAAACACCATATATTTT
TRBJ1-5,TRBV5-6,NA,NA,CASSPGYSNQPQHF,TGTGCCAGCAGCCCGGGGTATAGCAATCAGCCCCAGCATTTT
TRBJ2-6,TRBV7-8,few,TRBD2,CASSLAPTGTSGSGANVLTF,TGTGCCAGCAGCTTAGCCCCAACCGGGACTAGCGGCTCTGGGGCCAACGTCCTGACTTTC
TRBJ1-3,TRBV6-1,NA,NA,CASSPTQGNTIYF,TGTGCCAGCAGTCCGACCCAAGGAAACACCATATATTTT
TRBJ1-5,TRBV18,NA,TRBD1,CASSGQGANGNQPQHF,TGTGCCAGCTCGGGACAGGGGGCGAATGGCAATCAGCCCCAGCATTTT
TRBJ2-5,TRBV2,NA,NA,CASRARMGGGFTETQYF,TGTGCCAGCAGGGCCCGCATGGGCGGAGGCTTTACGGAGACCCAGTACTTC
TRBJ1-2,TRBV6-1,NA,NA,CASSEARAESGYGYTF,TGTGCCAGCAGTGAAGCGCGGGCGGAGTCAGGCTATGGCTACACCTTC
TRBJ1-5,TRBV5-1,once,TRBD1,CASSLEGAGNQPQHF,TGCGCCAGCAGCTTGGAGGGGGCGGGCAATCAGCCCCAGCATTTT
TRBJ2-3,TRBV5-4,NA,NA,CASSLLGPTDTQYF,TGTGCCAGCAGCTTGCTCGGACCAACAGATACGCAGTATTTT
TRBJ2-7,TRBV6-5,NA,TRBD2,CASGTSVSYEQYF,TGTGCCAGCGGGACTAGCGTGTCCTACGAGCAGTACTTC
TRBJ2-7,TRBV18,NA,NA,CASSPQTAQPEQYF,TGTGCCAGCTCACCACAAACTGCCCAACCCGAGCAGTACTTC
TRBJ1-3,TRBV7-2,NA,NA,CASSLAQGRGGMTGNTIYF,TGTGCCAGCAGCTTAGCCCAGGGACGGGGAGGGATGACTGGAAACACCATATATTTT
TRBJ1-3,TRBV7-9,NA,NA,CASSVNSGNTIYF,TGTGCCAGCAGCGTTAACTCTGGAAACACCATATATTTT
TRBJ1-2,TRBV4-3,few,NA,CASSQDRGSYYGYTF,TGCGCCAGCAGCCAAGACAGGGGAAGCTACTATGGCTACACCTTC
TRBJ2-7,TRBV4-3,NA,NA,CASSQDFGTYEQYF,TGCGCCAGCAGCCAAGATTTCGGGACCTACGAGCAGTACTTC
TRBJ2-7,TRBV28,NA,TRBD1,CASSLSQGGTGFNYEQYF,TGTGCCAGCAGTTTATCTCAGGGGGGGACAGGGTTTAACTACGAGCAGTACTTC
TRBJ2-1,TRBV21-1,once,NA,CASSKGSGYNEQFF,TGTGCCAGCAGCAAAGGTTCAGGCTACAATGAGCAGTTCTTC
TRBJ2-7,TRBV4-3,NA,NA,CASSQEMGDEQYF,TGCGCCAGCAGCCAAGAGATGGGAGACGAGCAGTACTTC
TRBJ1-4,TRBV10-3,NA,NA,CAIREATNEKLFF,TGTGCCATCAGGGAAGCAACTAATGAAAAACTGTTTTTT
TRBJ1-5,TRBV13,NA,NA,CASSLGLGQGGQPQHF,TGTGCCAGCAGCTTAGGCCTAGGGCAGGGTGGTCAGCCCCAGCATTTT
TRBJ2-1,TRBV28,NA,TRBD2,CASSLRERFNEQFF,TGTGCCAGCAGTTTGCGGGAGAGGTTTAATGAGCAGTTCTTC
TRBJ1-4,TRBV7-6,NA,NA,CASSLRPSTNEKLFF,TGTGCCAGCAGCTTAAGGCCCAGTACTAATGAAAAACTGTTTTTT
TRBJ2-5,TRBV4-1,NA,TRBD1,CASSQMPGQAIYF,TGCGCCAGCAGCCAGATGCCGGGACAGGCGATATACTTC